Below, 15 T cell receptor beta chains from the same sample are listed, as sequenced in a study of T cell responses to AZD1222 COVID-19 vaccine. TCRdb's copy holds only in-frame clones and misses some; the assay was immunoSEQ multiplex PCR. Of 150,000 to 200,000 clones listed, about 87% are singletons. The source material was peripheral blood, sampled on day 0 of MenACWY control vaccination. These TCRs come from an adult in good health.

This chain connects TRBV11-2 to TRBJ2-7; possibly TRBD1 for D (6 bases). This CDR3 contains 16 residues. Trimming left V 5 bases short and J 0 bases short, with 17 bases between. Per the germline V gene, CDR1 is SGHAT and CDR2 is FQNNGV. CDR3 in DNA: TGTGCCAGCAGCCCAGTAGGGGGTCTCTACTCCTACGAGCAGTACTTC. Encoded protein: CASSPVGGLYSYEQYF.

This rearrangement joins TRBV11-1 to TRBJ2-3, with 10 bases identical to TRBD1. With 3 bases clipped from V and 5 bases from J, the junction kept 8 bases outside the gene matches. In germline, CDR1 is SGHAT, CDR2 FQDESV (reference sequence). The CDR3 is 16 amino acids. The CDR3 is CASSFDGTGAVDTQYF. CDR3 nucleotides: TGTGCCAGCAGCTTCGATGGGACAGGGGCGGTAGATACGCAGTATTTT.

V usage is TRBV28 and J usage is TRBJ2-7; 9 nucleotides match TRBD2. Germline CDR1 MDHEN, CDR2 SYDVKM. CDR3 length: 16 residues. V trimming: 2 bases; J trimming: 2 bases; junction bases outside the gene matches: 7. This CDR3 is CASSLITLAGTYEQYF. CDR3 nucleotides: TGTGCCAGCAGTTTAATAACGCTAGCGGGGACCTACGAGCAGTACTTC. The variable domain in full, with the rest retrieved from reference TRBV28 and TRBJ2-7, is DVKVTQSSRYLVKRTGEKVFLECVQDMDHENMFWYRQDPGLGLRLIYFSYDVKMKEKGDIPEGYSVSREKKERFSLILESASTNQTSMYLCASSLITLAGTYEQYFGPGTRLTVT.

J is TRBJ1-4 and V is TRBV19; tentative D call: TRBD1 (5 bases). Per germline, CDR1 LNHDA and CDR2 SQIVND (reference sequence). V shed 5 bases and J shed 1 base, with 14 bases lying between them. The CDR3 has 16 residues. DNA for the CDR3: TGTGCCAGTAGTCCAGCGGAGGGGAGAACTAATGAAAAACTGTTTTTT. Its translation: CASSPAEGRTNEKLFF.

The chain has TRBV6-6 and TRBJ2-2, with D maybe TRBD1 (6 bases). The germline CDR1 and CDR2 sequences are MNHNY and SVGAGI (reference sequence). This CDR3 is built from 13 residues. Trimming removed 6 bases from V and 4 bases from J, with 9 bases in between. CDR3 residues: CASRPDSTGELFF. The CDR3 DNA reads TGTGCCAGCAGGCCGGACAGCACCGGGGAGCTGTTTTTT.

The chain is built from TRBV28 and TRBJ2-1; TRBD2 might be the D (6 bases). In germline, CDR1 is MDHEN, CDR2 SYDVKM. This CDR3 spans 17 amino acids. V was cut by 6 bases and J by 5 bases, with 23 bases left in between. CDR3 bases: TGTGCCAGCAGGTCAAGGATTCGGGAGTCACGGGACAATGAGCAGTTCTTC. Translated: CASRSRIRESRDNEQFF.

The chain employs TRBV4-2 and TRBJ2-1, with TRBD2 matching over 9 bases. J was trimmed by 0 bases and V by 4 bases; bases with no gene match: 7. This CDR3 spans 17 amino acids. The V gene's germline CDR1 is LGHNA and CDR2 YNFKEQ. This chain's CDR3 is CASSLRLADTSYNEQFF. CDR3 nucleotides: TGTGCCAGCAGCCTTCGACTAGCGGATACCTCCTACAATGAGCAGTTCTTC.

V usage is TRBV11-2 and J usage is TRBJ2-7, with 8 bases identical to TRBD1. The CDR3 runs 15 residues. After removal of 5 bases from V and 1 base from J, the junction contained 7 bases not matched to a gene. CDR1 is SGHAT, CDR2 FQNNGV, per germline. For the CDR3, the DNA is TGTGCCAGCAGCACCTACAGGGGGTCTTCCTACGAGCAGTACTTC. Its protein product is CASSTYRGSSYEQYF.

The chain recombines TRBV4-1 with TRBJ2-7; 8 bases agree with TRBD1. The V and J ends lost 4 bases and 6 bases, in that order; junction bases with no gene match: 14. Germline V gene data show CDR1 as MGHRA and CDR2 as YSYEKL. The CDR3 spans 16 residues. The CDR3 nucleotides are TGCGCCAGCAGCCTAAATCTCAGGGGGCATCAGGGCGAGCAGTACTTC. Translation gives CASSLNLRGHQGEQYF.

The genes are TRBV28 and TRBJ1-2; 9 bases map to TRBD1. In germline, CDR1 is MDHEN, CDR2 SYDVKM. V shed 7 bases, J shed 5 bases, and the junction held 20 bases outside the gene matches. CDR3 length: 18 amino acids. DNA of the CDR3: TGTGCCAGCAACTCACACTCCGGGACAGGGTCCATTCCTTATGGCTACACCTTC. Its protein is CASNSHSGTGSIPYGYTF.

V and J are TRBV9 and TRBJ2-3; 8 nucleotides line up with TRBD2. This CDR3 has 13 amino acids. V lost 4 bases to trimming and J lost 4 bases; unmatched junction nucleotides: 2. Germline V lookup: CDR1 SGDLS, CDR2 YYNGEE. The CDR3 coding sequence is TGTGCCAGCAGCTTGGGACTAGCAGATACGCAGTATTTT. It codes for CASSLGLADTQYF.

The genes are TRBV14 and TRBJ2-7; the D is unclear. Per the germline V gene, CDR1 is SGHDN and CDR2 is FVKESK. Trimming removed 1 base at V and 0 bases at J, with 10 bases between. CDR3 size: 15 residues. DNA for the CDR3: TGTGCCAGCAGCCAAGGACCGCGCTTCTCCTACGAGCAGTACTTC. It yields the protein CASSQGPRFSYEQYF.

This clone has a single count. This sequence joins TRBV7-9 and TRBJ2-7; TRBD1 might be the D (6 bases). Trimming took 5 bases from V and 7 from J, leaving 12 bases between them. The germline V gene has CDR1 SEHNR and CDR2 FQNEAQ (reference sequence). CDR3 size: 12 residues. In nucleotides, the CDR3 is TGTGCCAGCAGCCCCAGGGGTCGGGAGCAGTACTTC. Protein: CASSPRGREQYF.

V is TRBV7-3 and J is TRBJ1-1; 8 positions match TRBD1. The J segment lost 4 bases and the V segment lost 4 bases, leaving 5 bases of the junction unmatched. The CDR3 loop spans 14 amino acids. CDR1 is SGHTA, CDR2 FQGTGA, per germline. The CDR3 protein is CASSSTGGSTEAFF. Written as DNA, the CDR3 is TGTGCCAGCAGCTCTACAGGGGGGAGCACTGAAGCTTTCTTT.

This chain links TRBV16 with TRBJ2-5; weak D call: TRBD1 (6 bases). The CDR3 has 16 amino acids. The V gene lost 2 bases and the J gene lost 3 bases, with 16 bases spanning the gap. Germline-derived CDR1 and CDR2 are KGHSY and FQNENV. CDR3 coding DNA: TGTGCCAGCAGCCAAGGGCAGGGGCCACCTGAAGAGACCCAGTACTTC. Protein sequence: CASSQGQGPPEETQYF.